The 30 T cell receptor beta chains below all came from one sample that was sequenced in a study of blood T cells in healthy people across ages. The authors ran a second PCR of about 6 to 11 cycles using a sample-barcoded 5' primer and a J-beta primer mix. TCRdb redid the calling of the 5' RACE reads with MiXCR, one entry per CDR3 protein. The data show hundreds of thousands of distinct CDR3 sequences, about 49% seen once. The source material was blood. The receptor source for this set is a man aged 60 to 75 in good health.

The V call is TRBV7-9, the J call TRBJ2-3; the D is unclear. Deletions cut 7 bases from V and 3 bases from J, with 11 bases between. This CDR3 is built from 13 residues. The germline gives CDR1 SEHNR, CDR2 FQNEAQ (reference sequence). The CDR3, as DNA: TGTGCCAGCACCCCCCTGGGGACAGATACGCAGTATTTT. As protein: CASTPLGTDTQYF. Drawing the rest from reference TRBV7-9 and TRBJ2-3, the complete variable domain is DTGVSQNPRHKITKRGQNVTFRCDPISEHNRLYWYRQTLGQGPEFLTYFQNEAQLEKSRLLSDRFSAERPKGSFSTLEIQRTEQGDSAMYLCASTPLGTDTQYFGPGTRLTVL.

This chain connects TRBV20-1 to TRBJ2-3; D gene ambiguous. This CDR3 spans 11 amino acids. The V gene's germline CDR1 is DFQATT and CDR2 SNEGSKA (reference sequence). Trimming removed 5 bases from V and 1 base from J, with 4 bases in between. CDR3 in DNA: TGCAGTGCTCCGCGCACAGATACGCAGTATTTT. Its protein product is CSAPRTDTQYF.

The CDR3 DNA is TGTGCCAGCAGCTTTGCACAAGAGACCCAGTACTTC. It codes for CASSFAQETQYF. This chain uses TRBV7-9 with TRBJ2-7; D gene unclear. The J call may be wrong; the DNA end is better matched by TRBJ2-5. The CDR3 is 12 amino acids. Germline V CDR1 and CDR2: SEHNR, FQNEAQ (reference sequence).

This clonotype has just one count. The V gene is TRBV6-2 or TRBV6-3, the J gene TRBJ1-1; 7 bases are a match to TRBD1. The CDR3 runs 14 residues. Looked up from germline, CDR1 is MNHEY and CDR2 is SVGEGT. Trimming cost V 6 bases and J 8 bases; bases outside gene matches: 12. The CDR3 is CASRDAGGSSEAFF. CDR3 DNA: TGTGCCAGCAGGGACGCAGGGGGATCAAGCGAAGCTTTCTTT.

The V and J genes are TRBV6-6 and TRBJ2-5, with D perhaps given as TRBD1 or TRBD2 (5 bases each). Germline-derived CDR1 and CDR2 are MNHNY and SVGAGI (reference sequence). V lost 6 bases, J lost 0 bases, and 14 bases lay in between. The CDR3 extends over 15 amino acids. The DNA for the CDR3 is TGTGCCAGCAGCCTTATGAGGGGATACCAAGAGACCCAGTACTTC. Translated, it gives CASSLMRGYQETQYF.

This clonotype was found a few times. The rearrangement uses TRBV7-2 and TRBJ2-1; 7 bases are a match to TRBD2. The CDR3 covers 17 residues. V gave up 4 bases and J gave up 6 bases; unmatched junction bases: 15. The germline V gene has CDR1 SGHTA and CDR2 FQGNSA. CDR3 nucleotide sequence: TGTGCCAGCAGCTCGTGCCAGCGGGCTAGCGGTTGCAATGAGCAGTTCTTC. It translates to CASSSCQRASGCNEQFF. The full variable domain, rest sourced from reference TRBV7-2 and TRBJ2-1, is GAGVSQSPSNKVTEKGKDVELRCDPISGHTALYWYRQSLGQGLEFLIYFQGNSAPDKSGLPSDRFSAERTGGSVSTLTIQRTQQEDSAVYLCASSSCQRASGCNEQFFGPGTRLTVL.

V gene TRBV7-2 combines with J gene TRBJ2-7; 12 bases match TRBD2. The V segment lost 2 bases and the J segment 7 bases; nucleotides outside the gene matches: 6. Germline CDR1 and CDR2: SGHTA and FQGNSA. This CDR3 spans 15 amino acids. In nucleotides, the CDR3 is TGTGCCAGCAGCTTACCTAGCGGGGGGGCACTAGAGCAGTACTTC. This sequence encodes CASSLPSGGALEQYF. The full variable domain, its missing parts supplied by reference TRBV7-2 and TRBJ2-7, is GAGVSQSPSNKVTEKGKDVELRCDPISGHTALYWYRQSLGQGLEFLIYFQGNSAPDKSGLPSDRFSAERTGGSVSTLTIQRTQQEDSAVYLCASSLPSGGALEQYFGPGTRLTVT.

This sequence joins TRBV25-1 and TRBJ2-1; D gene ambiguous. The CDR3 is 13 amino acids. The V end lost 5 bases, the J end lost 2 bases, and 7 bases lay between the germline ends. Germline V gives CDR1 MGHDK, CDR2 SYGVNS. The CDR3 reads CASSKDPYNEQFF. The CDR3 DNA follows: TGTGCCAGCAGTAAAGACCCCTACAATGAGCAGTTCTTC.

The chain employs TRBV20-1 and TRBJ2-1; TRBD2 aligns across 8 bases. The germline gives CDR1 DFQATT, CDR2 SNEGSKA (reference sequence). The CDR3 runs to 14 residues. V was clipped by 3 bases and J by 4 bases; unmatched bases: 5. The CDR3 DNA reads TGCAGTGCTAGGACCCTAGCGGGTTACAATGAGCAGTTCTTC. Its protein is CSARTLAGYNEQFF.

Comment on this clonotype: A clone one base away is much larger, so this may be a read error. The rearrangement links TRBV12-3 or TRBV12-4 to TRBJ2-2; D is possibly TRBD1 (6 bases). This CDR3 has 14 amino acids. The CDR3 spells CASSVAGETGELFF. The DNA of the CDR3 is TGTGCCAGCAGTGTAGCAGGGGAGACCGGGGAGCTGTTTTTT.

This clonotype was detected a few times. V is TRBV6-5 and J is TRBJ2-1, with TRBD2 identical over 7 bases. In germline, CDR1 is MNHEY, CDR2 SVGAGI. CDR3 length equals 14 residues. Trimming at V came to 0 bases and at J to 5 bases, leaving 1 base not matched to a gene. CDR3 in DNA: TGTGCCAGCAGTTACTCGGGAGGGAACAATGAGCAGTTCTTC. Encoded protein: CASSYSGGNNEQFF.

The V gene is TRBV9, the J gene TRBJ1-1; D is undetermined. Trimming pared 0 bases from V and 1 base from J, leaving 7 bases between. The CDR3 is 14 residues long. CDR1 and CDR2 (germline): SGDLS, YYNGEE. Here the CDR3 reads CASSVATANTEAFF. The CDR3 region has the DNA TGTGCCAGCAGCGTAGCTACAGCGAACACTGAAGCTTTCTTT.

This chain joins TRBV6-2 or TRBV6-3 and TRBJ2-1; the match to TRBD2 covers 8 bases. The CDR3 loop spans 15 amino acids. The V gene end was trimmed by 6 bases and the J gene end by 6 bases; junction bases not matched to a gene: 10. From germline, CDR1 is MNHEY and CDR2 SVGEGT. The CDR3 spells CASSLYGGALNEQFF. The CDR3 DNA is TGTGCCAGCAGCTTATACGGGGGGGCCCTCAATGAGCAGTTCTTC.

The chain uses TRBV2 and TRBJ1-1; 9 bases agree with TRBD1. CDR1 and CDR2 (germline): SNHLY, FYNNEI. Trimming took 8 bases from V and 0 from J; bases not matched to a gene: 4. This CDR3 is built from 14 residues. In DNA form, the CDR3 reads TGTGCCAGCGACAGGGGGACAATGAACACTGAAGCTTTCTTT. Protein product: CASDRGTMNTEAFF.

In this sample, this clonotype turned up a few times. V is TRBV15 and J is TRBJ2-5; TRBD2 agrees at 12 bases. CDR1 is LNHNV, CDR2 YYDKDF, per germline (reference sequence). V trimming: 1 base; J trimming: 2 bases; junction bases outside the gene matches: 11. The CDR3 is 19 amino acids. The CDR3 sequence is CATSRALTSGRGGQETQYF. The CDR3 coding sequence is TGTGCCACCAGCAGAGCCTTGACTAGCGGGAGAGGAGGGCAAGAGACCCAGTACTTC.

This clonotype was detected only a few times. The genes are TRBV6-8 and TRBJ2-3; D call uncertain. This CDR3 comprises 13 residues. Germline V gene lookup returns CDR1 MNHGY and CDR2 SAAAGT. V lost 6 bases to trimming and J lost 2 bases, with 9 bases between them. The CDR3 spells CASRIKDTDTQYF. In DNA form, the CDR3 reads TGTGCCAGCAGGATCAAAGACACAGATACGCAGTATTTT.

This rearrangement joins TRBV7-2 to TRBJ2-4; TRBD1 matches 7 bases. This CDR3 contains 13 residues. CDR1 and CDR2 from the germline V gene are SGHTA and FQGNSA. V lost 5 bases and J lost 8; bases outside the gene matches: 6. This chain's CDR3 is CASSRDRVDIQYF. The CDR3 DNA reads as TGTGCCAGCAGCCGAGACAGGGTGGACATTCAGTACTTC.

This clonotype occurred a few times. This chain links TRBV5-1 with TRBJ2-1; 9 bases fit TRBD2. CDR3 length: 14 amino acids. Trimming took 0 bases from V and 6 from J; bases not matched to a gene: 1. Germline-derived CDR1 and CDR2 are SGHRS and YFSETQ. The CDR3 region is CASSLEGLANEQFF. The CDR3 region has the DNA TGCGCCAGCAGCTTGGAGGGACTAGCCAATGAGCAGTTCTTC.

This clonotype was found once. The V call is TRBV30, the J call TRBJ2-7; D is undetermined. From germline, CDR1 is GTSNPN and CDR2 SVGIG (reference sequence). The CDR3 totals 13 residues. With 5 bases removed from V and 2 bases from J, the gap between germline ends came to 13 bases. The CDR3 sequence: CAWAKDFTYEQYF. The CDR3 DNA reads as TGTGCCTGGGCTAAGGATTTTACCTACGAGCAGTACTTC.

The chain links TRBV20-1 to TRBJ2-1; 9 nucleotides agree with TRBD2. Germline V gene data show CDR1 as DFQATT and CDR2 as SNEGSKA (reference sequence). The CDR3 has 17 residues. V lost 4 bases to trimming and J lost 7 bases; unmatched junction nucleotides: 17. The CDR3 bases are TGCAGTGCTACCGGGGGGGGACTAGCTGGTTTGGGGAATGAGCAGTTCTTC. It is translated as CSATGGGLAGLGNEQFF.

The J gene is TRBJ2-1, the V gene TRBV10-3; D may correspond to TRBD1 or TRBD2 (5 bases each). The CDR3 loop spans 15 amino acids. The germline CDR1 and CDR2 sequences are ENHRY and SYGVKD. With 2 bases removed from V and 8 bases from J, the gap between germline ends came to 16 bases. DNA of the CDR3: TGTGCCATCAGTGAGACCGGGACCCCCCCGGATGAGCAGTTCTTC. This codes for CAISETGTPPDEQFF.

The CDR3 region has the DNA TGCAGTGCTAGGGGCCAGGGGCGGTGGGCAGATACGCAGTATTTT. Protein sequence: CSARGQGRWADTQYF. This chain joins TRBV20-1 and TRBJ2-3, with D perhaps TRBD1 (6 bases). V was trimmed by 3 bases and J by 4 bases, leaving 17 bases between them. There are 15 residues in the CDR3. CDR1 is DFQATT and CDR2 is SNEGSKA in the germline V gene (reference sequence).

Note on this clonotype: One end of the junction does not line up with germline, which may come from a read error. The rearrangement links TRBV12-3 or TRBV12-4 to TRBJ2-3; D not certain. The CDR3 runs 13 residues. The CDR3 here is CASSRDLEDAQYF. The CDR3 DNA follows: TGTGCCAGCAGCAGAGATCTAGAAGATGCGCAGTATTTT.

This clonotype was seen at least ten times. This chain uses TRBV29-1 with TRBJ2-7; D perhaps matches TRBD1 (6 bases). Germline assignment: CDR1 SQVTM and CDR2 ANQGSEA. Trimming pared 7 bases from V and 4 bases from J, leaving 23 bases between. The CDR3 spans 15 residues. The CDR3: CSAWGGAGEEYEQYF. Written as DNA, the CDR3 is TGCAGCGCTTGGGGTGGTGCAGGGGAAGAATACGAGCAGTACTTC.

The rearrangement links TRBV15 to TRBJ2-5; tentatively, D is TRBD2 (5 bases). Trimming left V 1 base short and J 5 bases short, with 11 bases between. The CDR3 length is 14 residues. The germline gives CDR1 LNHNV, CDR2 YYDKDF (reference sequence). The CDR3 nucleotides read TGTGCCACCAGCAGAGGCGGAGGATACGAGACCCAGTACTTC. This gives the protein CATSRGGGYETQYF.

This clonotype appeared once. The genes are TRBV7-2 and TRBJ2-7, with D perhaps matching TRBD2 (5 bases). Deletions cut 1 base from V and 2 bases from J, with 15 bases between. This CDR3 is 16 amino acids long. Germline V gene lookup returns CDR1 SGHTA and CDR2 FQGNSA. CDR3 region: CASSLGPGYGTYEQYF. DNA for the CDR3: TGTGCCAGCAGCTTAGGTCCGGGGTACGGAACCTACGAGCAGTACTTC.

Many counts were recorded for this clonotype. The CDR3, as DNA: TGTGCCAGCAGTTTGGCAGCGGGGGGCGGAGATACGCAGTATTTT. Translation gives CASSLAAGGGDTQYF. The V gene is TRBV12-3 or TRBV12-4, the J gene TRBJ2-3, with 9 bases that match TRBD2. Trimming took 3 bases from V and 5 from J; bases not matched to a gene: 6. This CDR3 spans 15 amino acids.

Only a few counts were recorded for this clonotype. The chain uses TRBV12-3 or TRBV12-4 and TRBJ2-3, with D possibly matching TRBD2 (6 bases). The CDR3 consists of 15 residues. V gave up 8 bases and J gave up 1 base, with 16 bases separating them. This chain's CDR3 is CASAFSSARTDTQYF. CDR3 in DNA: TGTGCCAGCGCCTTCTCTAGCGCCCGCACAGATACGCAGTATTTT.

This sequence joins TRBV29-1 and TRBJ1-2; 7 bases map to TRBD1. The CDR3 extends over 13 amino acids. J gave up 7 bases and V 7 bases, and 12 bases lay outside the gene matches. Germline values: CDR1 SQVTM, CDR2 ANQGSEA. The chain's CDR3 is CSASTGPSFGYTF. In DNA, the CDR3 is TGCAGCGCCTCGACAGGGCCGAGCTTTGGCTACACCTTC.

The J gene is TRBJ2-3, the V gene TRBV11-2; either TRBD1 or TRBD2 may fit D (6 bases each). This CDR3 contains 16 residues. Trimming took 5 bases from V and 1 from J, leaving 16 bases between them. Germline V lookup: CDR1 SGHAT, CDR2 FQNNGV. CDR3 in amino acids: CASSTTGRRGTDTQYF. In nucleotides, the CDR3 is TGTGCCAGCAGCACAACAGGGCGGAGGGGCACAGATACGCAGTATTTT.